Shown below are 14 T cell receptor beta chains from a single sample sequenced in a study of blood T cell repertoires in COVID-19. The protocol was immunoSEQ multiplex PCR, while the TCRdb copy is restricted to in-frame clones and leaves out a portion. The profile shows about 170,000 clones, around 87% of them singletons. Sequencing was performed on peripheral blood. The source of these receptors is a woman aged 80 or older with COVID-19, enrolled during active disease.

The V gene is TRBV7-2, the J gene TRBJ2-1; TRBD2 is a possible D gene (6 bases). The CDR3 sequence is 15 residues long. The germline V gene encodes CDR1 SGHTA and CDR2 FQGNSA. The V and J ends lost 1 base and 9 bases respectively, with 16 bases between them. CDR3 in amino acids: CASSLGVGMGGEQFF. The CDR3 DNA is TGTGCCAGCAGCTTAGGTGTGGGGATGGGAGGTGAGCAGTTCTTC. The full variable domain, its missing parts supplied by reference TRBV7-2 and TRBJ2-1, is GAGVSQSPSNKVTEKGKDVELRCDPISGHTALYWYRQSLGQGLEFLIYFQGNSAPDKSGLPSDRFSAERTGGSVSTLTIQRTQQEDSAVYLCASSLGVGMGGEQFFGPGTRLTVL.

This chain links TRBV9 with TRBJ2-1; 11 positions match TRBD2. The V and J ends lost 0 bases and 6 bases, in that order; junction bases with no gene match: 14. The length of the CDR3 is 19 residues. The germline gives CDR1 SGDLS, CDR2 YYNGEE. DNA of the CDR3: TGTGCCAGCAGCGTAGCTACCCCGAATAGCGGGAGGGCCATCAATGAGCAGTTCTTC. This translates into CASSVATPNSGRAINEQFF.

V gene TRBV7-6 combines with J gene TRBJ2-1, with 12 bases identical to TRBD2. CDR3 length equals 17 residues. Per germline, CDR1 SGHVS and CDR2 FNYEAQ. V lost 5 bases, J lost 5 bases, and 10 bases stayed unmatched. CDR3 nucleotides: TGTGCCAGCAGCCCAGGGCTAGCGGGAGGGCCCGACAATGAGCAGTTCTTC. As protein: CASSPGLAGGPDNEQFF.

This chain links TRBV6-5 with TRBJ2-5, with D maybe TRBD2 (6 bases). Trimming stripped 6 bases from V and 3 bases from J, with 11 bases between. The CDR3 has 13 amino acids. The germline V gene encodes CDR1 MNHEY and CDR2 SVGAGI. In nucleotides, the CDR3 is TGTGCCAGCAGAAGGACGGGGGAAGAGACCCAGTACTTC. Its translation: CASRRTGEETQYF.

The CDR3 spells CASSLLAGMETQYF. CDR3 sequence (DNA): TGTGCCAGCAGCTTGTTAGCCGGGATGGAGACCCAGTACTTC. The rearrangement joins TRBV5-4 to TRBJ2-5, with D possibly matching TRBD2 (5 bases). Germline lookup yields CDR1 SGHNT and CDR2 YYREEE (reference sequence). V was pared by 1 base and J by 5 bases, with 12 bases between. The CDR3 is made up of 14 amino acids.

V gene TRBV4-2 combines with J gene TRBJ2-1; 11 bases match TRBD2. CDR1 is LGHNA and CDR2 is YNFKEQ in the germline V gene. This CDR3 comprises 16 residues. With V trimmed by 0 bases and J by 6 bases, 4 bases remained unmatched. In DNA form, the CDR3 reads TGTGCCAGCAGCCAAGATCGGCTAGCGGGAGGCAATGAGCAGTTCTTC. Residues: CASSQDRLAGGNEQFF.

The CDR3 DNA reads TGTGCCAGCAGCCCGGGAGGCCCCACAGATACGCAGTATTTT. Translation gives CASSPGGPTDTQYF. V is TRBV6-2 or TRBV6-3 and J is TRBJ2-3; 7 nucleotides agree with TRBD2. The V gene's germline CDR1 is MNHEY and CDR2 SVGEGT. With V trimmed by 6 bases and J by 2 bases, 5 bases remained unmatched. This CDR3 contains 14 residues.

Here the CDR3 reads CASSSPGRGDIQYF. The CDR3 DNA follows: TGTGCCAGCAGTTCCCCTGGCAGGGGGGACATTCAGTACTTC. The rearrangement links TRBV28 to TRBJ2-4; tentative D call: TRBD1 (7 bases). Looked up from germline, CDR1 is MDHEN and CDR2 is SYDVKM. Deletions cut 4 bases from V and 8 bases from J, with 15 bases between. CDR3 length equals 14 residues.

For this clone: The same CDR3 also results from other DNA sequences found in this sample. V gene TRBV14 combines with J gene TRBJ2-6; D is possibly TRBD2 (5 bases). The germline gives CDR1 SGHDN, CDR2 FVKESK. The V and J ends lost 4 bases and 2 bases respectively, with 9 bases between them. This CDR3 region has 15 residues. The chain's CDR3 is CASSRAGAGANVLTF. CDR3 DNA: TGTGCCAGCAGCCGCGCGGGCGCTGGGGCCAACGTCCTGACTTTC.

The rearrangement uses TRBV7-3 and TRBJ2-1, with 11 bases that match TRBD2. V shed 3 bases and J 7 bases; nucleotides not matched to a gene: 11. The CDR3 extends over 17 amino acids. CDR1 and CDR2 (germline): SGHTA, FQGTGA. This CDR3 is CASSFLPVAGGPNEQFF. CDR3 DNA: TGTGCCAGCAGCTTCCTCCCCGTAGCGGGAGGGCCAAATGAGCAGTTCTTC.

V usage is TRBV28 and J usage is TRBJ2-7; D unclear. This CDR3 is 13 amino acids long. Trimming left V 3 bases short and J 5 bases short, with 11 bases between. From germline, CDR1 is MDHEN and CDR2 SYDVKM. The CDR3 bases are TGTGCCAGCAGTTTTGTCTACCAAAACGAGCAGTACTTC. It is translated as CASSFVYQNEQYF.

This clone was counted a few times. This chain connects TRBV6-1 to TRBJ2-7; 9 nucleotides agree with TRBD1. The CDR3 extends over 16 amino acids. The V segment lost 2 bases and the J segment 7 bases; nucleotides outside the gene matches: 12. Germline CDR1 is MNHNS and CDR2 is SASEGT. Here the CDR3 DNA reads TGTGCCAGCAGTGAACCTTCAGGACAGGGGATTAGGGAGCAGTACTTC. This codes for CASSEPSGQGIREQYF.

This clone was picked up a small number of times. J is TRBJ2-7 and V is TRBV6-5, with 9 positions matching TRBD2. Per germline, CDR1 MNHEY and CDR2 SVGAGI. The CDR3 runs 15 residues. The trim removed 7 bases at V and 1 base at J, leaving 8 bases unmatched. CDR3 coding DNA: TGTGCCAGCATGCGGGGGGGAGTTAGGTCCTACGAGCAGTACTTC. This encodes CASMRGGVRSYEQYF.

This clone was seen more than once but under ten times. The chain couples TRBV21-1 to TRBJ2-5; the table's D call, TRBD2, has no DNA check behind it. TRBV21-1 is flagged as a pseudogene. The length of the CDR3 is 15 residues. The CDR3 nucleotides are TGTGCCAGCAGCAAAGTGGGGGGAGCCGGGGAGACCCAGTACTTC. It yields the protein CASSKVGGAGETQYF.